This is a list of T cell receptor beta chains from one sample in a study of Ad26.COV2.S vaccination and SARS-CoV-2 variants. TCRdb keeps only in-frame clones here, not all; method: immunoSEQ multiplex PCR. The sample lists about 330,000 clones; under 90% were seen once. The source material was peripheral blood, sampled in a trial of Ad26.COV2.S vaccine versus placebo. The receptors shown here come from a person between 18 and 65 years old who received the Ad26.COV2.S COVID-19 vaccine or a placebo. Each CDR3 is given with its conserved first and last residue. D genes are given only for firm matches. Some rows have no size entry. The others give once, few or many, or a class for an expanded clone.

-,-,TRBV7-2,TRBJ2-3,TGTGCCAGCAGCTTTTCTAGCCTCCGCACAGATACGCAGTATTTT,CASSFSSLRTDTQYF
-,-,TRBV5-1,TRBJ1-1,TGCGCCAGCAGCTTGGACAGCCTGAACACTGAAGCTTTCTTT,CASSLDSLNTEAFF
TRBD1,once,TRBV19,TRBJ1-5,TGTGCCAGTAGCCGACTTACAGGGGGGTACGCTAGCAATCAGCCCCAGCATTTT,CASSRLTGGYASNQPQHF
-,-,TRBV7-2,TRBJ1-5,TGTGCCAGCAGCTTAGGACATGGGTCGTGGCCCCAGCATTTT,CASSLGHGSWPQHF
TRBD2,-,TRBV7-2,TRBJ2-1,TGTGCCAGCAGCTCCGGACTAGCTACTGAGCAGTTCTTC,CASSSGLATEQFF
-,once,TRBV6-5,TRBJ2-1,TGTGCCAGCAATTCGGCAGGGAGACTAAATGAGCAGTTCTTC,CASNSAGRLNEQFF
-,-,TRBV5-1,TRBJ2-3,TGCGCCAGCAGCTTGACGACAGATACGCAGTATTTT,CASSLTTDTQYF
-,-,TRBV10-3,TRBJ1-2,TGTGCCATCTCGCAGGGGAACTATGGCTACACCTTC,CAISQGNYGYTF
-,-,TRBV4-3,TRBJ2-1,TGCGCCAGCAGCCAAGAGAGGCTAGCAGTCGAGCAGTTCTTC,CASSQERLAVEQFF
-,-,TRBV25-1,TRBJ1-1,TGTGCCAGCAGTGTAACAGGGTGGAACACTGAAGCTTTCTTT,CASSVTGWNTEAFF
-,-,TRBV3-1/TRBV3-2,TRBJ2-1,TGTGCCAGCAGCCAAGCAAGCTCAAAGGGGGGGCGCGGGAATGAGCAGTTCTTC,CASSQASSKGGRGNEQFF
TRBD2,-,TRBV2,TRBJ2-2,TGTGCCAGCTCGGAGGGGGGGCTAGCGGGAGGATTCACCGGGGAGCTGTTTTTT,CASSEGGLAGGFTGELFF
-,-,TRBV7-2,TRBJ1-3,TGTGCCAGCAGCGCAGGTGGATCTGGAAACACCATATATTTT,CASSAGGSGNTIYF
-,-,TRBV7-3,TRBJ1-1,TGTGCCAGCAGCTTGACGCAGGCGCATAACACTGAAGCTTTCTTT,CASSLTQAHNTEAFF
-,few,TRBV6-1,TRBJ1-1,TGTGCCAGCCACCGGGGGGACACTGAAGCTTTCTTT,CASHRGDTEAFF
-,-,TRBV3-1/TRBV3-2,TRBJ2-7,TGTGCCAGCAGCCAGAGGCTTTACTACGAGCAGTACTTC,CASSQRLYYEQYF
-,-,TRBV3-1/TRBV3-2,TRBJ2-2,TGTGCCAGCAGCCAAGGGGTCATCGGGGAGCTGTTTTTT,CASSQGVIGELFF
-,-,TRBV18,TRBJ2-2,TGTGCCAGCTCACCACTAAGGGGCGGGGAGCTGTTTTTT,CASSPLRGGELFF
-,-,TRBV4-1,TRBJ1-1,TGCGCCAGCAGCCACCAGAAGAGGAAACTGAACACTGAAGCTTTCTTT,CASSHQKRKLNTEAFF
TRBD2,-,TRBV27,TRBJ2-1,TGTGCCAGCAGTAACCGAGTATCACCGGGACTAGCGGGCTCAATTGCCTACAATGAGCAGTTCTTC,CASSNRVSPGLAGSIAYNEQFF
-,few,TRBV4-3,TRBJ1-1,TGCGCCAGCAGCCAAGAGGCCGCGAACACTGAAGCTTTCTTT,CASSQEAANTEAFF
-,-,TRBV7-2,TRBJ1-1,TGTGCCAGCAGCTTGTATGGGGGTATGAACACTGAAGCTTTCTTT,CASSLYGGMNTEAFF
TRBD2,-,TRBV18,TRBJ2-1,TGTGCCAGCTCATTGCGACTAGCGGGGGACTACAATGAGCAGTTCTTC,CASSLRLAGDYNEQFF
-,few,TRBV3-1/TRBV3-2,TRBJ1-1,TGTGCCAGCAGCCAGATGTTAACTGAAGCTTTCTTT,CASSQMLTEAFF